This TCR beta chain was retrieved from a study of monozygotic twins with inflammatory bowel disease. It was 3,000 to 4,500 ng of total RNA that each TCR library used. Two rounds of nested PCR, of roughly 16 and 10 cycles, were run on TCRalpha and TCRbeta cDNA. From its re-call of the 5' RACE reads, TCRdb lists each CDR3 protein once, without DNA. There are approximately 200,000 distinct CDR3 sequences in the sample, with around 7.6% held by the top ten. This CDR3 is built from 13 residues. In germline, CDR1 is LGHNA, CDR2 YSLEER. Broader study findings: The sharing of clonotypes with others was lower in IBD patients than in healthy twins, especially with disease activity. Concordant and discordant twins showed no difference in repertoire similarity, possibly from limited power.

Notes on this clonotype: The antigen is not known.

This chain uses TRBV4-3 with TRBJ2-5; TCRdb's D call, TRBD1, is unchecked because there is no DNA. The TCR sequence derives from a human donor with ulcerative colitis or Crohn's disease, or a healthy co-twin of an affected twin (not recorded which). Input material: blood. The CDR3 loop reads CASSQVVRETQYF.